A selection of T cell receptor beta chains follows, all from one sample in a study of human T cells and chemical hapten exposure. One entry per CDR3 protein results from TCRdb running MiXCR on the RACE reads. The top ten clones hold 2% to 2.5% of a sample with about 260,000 distinct CDR3 sequences, more than 6.5% of them seen once. This sample comprised whole blood, obtained in connection with sensitization to the hapten diphenylcyclopropenone (DPC). These receptors all come from a woman aged 35 to 49 with alopecia areata. Some clones in this sample may be carry-over from other donors' samples. CDR3s include the opening cysteine and the closing phenylalanine or tryptophan. D genes are given only for firm matches. Only part of the rows carry a size: once, few, many, or a class if the clone is expanded.

j_gene,abundance,d_gene,v_gene,CDR3nt,CDR3aa
TRBJ2-1,.,TRBD1,TRBV28,TGTGCCAGCAGTTCCGGGACAGGGCTCTACAATGAGCAGTTCTTC,CASSSGTGLYNEQFF
TRBJ2-5,many,TRBD1,TRBV18,TGTGCCAGCTCACCAGGGACAGTCCAAGAGACCCAGTACTTC,CASSPGTVQETQYF
TRBJ1-5,many,.,TRBV21-1,TGTGCCAGCAGCGGACGGTGGAACCAGCCCCAGCATTTT,CASSGRWNQPQHF
TRBJ1-4,few,.,TRBV12-3/TRBV12-4,TGTGCCAGCAGTCTCGGACGTGTGGAAAAACTGTTTTTT,CASSLGRVEKLFF
TRBJ1-1,.,TRBD1,TRBV6-5,TGTGCCAGCAGTACCCACAGGGGGCAGAGCACTGAAGCTTTCTTT,CASSTHRGQSTEAFF
TRBJ2-2,few,TRBD2,TRBV11-2,TGTGCCAGTGCCCCGACTAGCGGTAACACCGGGGAGCTGTTTTTT,CASAPTSGNTGELFF
TRBJ1-5,few,.,TRBV12-3/TRBV12-4,TGTGCCAGCAGATCGACGTTAGGGTCAAGTCAGCCCCAGCATTTT,CASRSTLGSSQPQHF
TRBJ1-5,many,.,TRBV5-8,TGTGCCAGCAGCTTGGCTGGCAGGAAAAATAGCAATCAGCCCCAGCATTTT,CASSLAGRKNSNQPQHF
TRBJ1-1,.,.,TRBV20-1,TGCAGTGCTAGAGTCGCGTCAGGGGCCACTGAAGCTTTCTTT,CSARVASGATEAFF
TRBJ2-7,.,.,TRBV2,TGTGCCAGCAGTGAAGGATCGCGGGGCGGTACCTACGAGCAGTACTTC,CASSEGSRGGTYEQYF
TRBJ2-3,few,TRBD2,TRBV9,TGTGCCAGCAGCGTAGCGGCTAGCGGGAGTGCAGATACGCAGTATTTT,CASSVAASGSADTQYF
TRBJ2-5,many,.,TRBV7-2,TGTGCCAGCAGCTTAGCCGTCGCCCATGGGGATATGAAGACCCAGTACTTC,CASSLAVAHGDMKTQYF
TRBJ2-2,few,.,TRBV6-2/TRBV6-3,TGTGCCAGCAGTTTCGCCGGGACAAACACCGGGGAGCTGTTTTTT,CASSFAGTNTGELFF
TRBJ2-7,.,TRBD2,TRBV28,TGTGCCAGCAGTTCCCTTGTTGGGTCCAGCGGGAGGGCCTACGAGCAGTACTTC,CASSSLVGSSGRAYEQYF
TRBJ1-3,.,.,TRBV7-2,TGTGCCAGCAGCTTATTCGGAAACACCATATATTTT,CASSLFGNTIYF
TRBJ2-7,few,.,TRBV10-3,TGTGCCATCAGTGAGTTCGGCGGGGACAGTTCCTACGAGCAGTACTTC,CAISEFGGDSSYEQYF
TRBJ1-3,many,TRBD1,TRBV7-2,TGTGCCAGCAGCCAACAGGGGACTGGAAACACCATATATTTT,CASSQQGTGNTIYF
TRBJ1-6,many,.,TRBV10-3,TGTGCCATCAGTAAGGACAGCGCGGGCTCACCCCTCCACTTT,CAISKDSAGSPLHF
TRBJ2-5,many,.,TRBV9,TGTGCCAGCAGCGTAGGAGAGCGGGTGAAAGAGACCCAGTACTTC,CASSVGERVKETQYF
TRBJ2-1,few,TRBD2,TRBV2,TGTGCCAAAGGACTAGCGGGAGGGCCGTACGATGAGCAGTTCTTC,CAKGLAGGPYDEQFF
TRBJ2-7,many,TRBD2,TRBV9,TGTGCCAGCAGCGTAGGGACTAGCGGGAGTGGTGAGCAGTACTTC,CASSVGTSGSGEQYF
TRBJ2-2,.,.,TRBV7-3,TGTGCCAGCAGCCCGGGCACTCCCGGGGAGCTGTTTTTT,CASSPGTPGELFF
TRBJ2-4,many,.,TRBV28,TGTGCCAGCAGTTTATGGGTACAGGGTGTTCTGGTGACCAAAAACATTCAGTACTTC,CASSLWVQGVLVTKNIQYF